Presented here are 16 T cell receptor beta chains from one specimen sequenced in a study of blood T cell repertoires in COVID-19. This table comes from immunoSEQ multiplex PCR, and its TCRdb copy is limited to in-frame clones, with some not included. This sample carries around 160,000 clones, around 80% of them seen once, and the ten largest clones take about 10%. Sequencing was carried out using PBMCs or T cells enriched from blood (not recorded which). These receptors were obtained from a middle-aged man who had recovered from COVID-19.

The chain is built from TRBV9 and TRBJ1-4, with a weak D call TRBD1 (5 bases). The length of the CDR3 is 14 residues. V lost 3 bases and J lost 12, with 18 bases in between. Germline loops: CDR1 SGDLS, CDR2 YYNGEE. The CDR3 is CASSEGRSAGELFF. The CDR3 coding sequence is TGTGCCAGCAGCGAGGGTCGGTCTGCGGGGGAACTGTTTTTT.

V usage is TRBV3-1 (or the pseudogene TRBV3-2) and J usage is TRBJ1-5, with 8 nucleotides matching TRBD1. The CDR3 covers 14 residues. With V trimmed by 4 bases and J by 7 bases, 6 bases remained unmatched. The germline V gene has CDR1 LGHDT and CDR2 YNNKEL (reference sequence). The CDR3 protein is CASSLGQGVQPQHF. CDR3 nucleotide sequence: TGTGCCAGCAGCCTAGGACAGGGTGTCCAGCCCCAGCATTTT.

The gene calls are TRBV4-1 and TRBJ2-7; 8 bases fit TRBD2. The CDR3 consists of 16 residues. CDR1 and CDR2 (germline): MGHRA, YSYEKL. V trimming: 0 bases; J trimming: 6 bases; junction bases outside the gene matches: 10. CDR3 coding DNA: TGCGCCAGCAGCCAAGAGTTGAGCGGGAGTCTCCGCGAGCAGTACTTC. Its translation: CASSQELSGSLREQYF.

The chain joins TRBV5-4 to TRBJ2-7; possible D gene TRBD2, 7 bases. The CDR3 is 15 residues long. Per germline, CDR1 SGHNT and CDR2 YYREEE (reference sequence). V lost 0 bases to trimming and J lost 2 bases, with 12 bases between them. The CDR3, as DNA: TGTGCCAGCAGCTTGGGGGGGGGCCCGACCTACGAGCAGTACTTC. Translation gives CASSLGGGPTYEQYF.

The gene calls are TRBV2 and TRBJ1-3, with D hard to call. V was cut by 3 bases and J by 3 bases, with 12 bases left in between. The CDR3 spans 15 residues. Germline-derived CDR1 and CDR2 are SNHLY and FYNNEI. The CDR3 sequence is CASSDSGLGGNTIYF. In DNA form, the CDR3 reads TGTGCCAGCAGTGACTCGGGTCTGGGTGGAAACACCATATATTTT.

The CDR3 loop is CASAETGTGTNRNQPQHF. The CDR3 nucleotides are TGTGCTAGTGCAGAGACCGGGACAGGGACTAATCGCAATCAGCCCCAGCATTTT. The J gene is TRBJ1-5, the V gene TRBV12-5; 9 bases align to TRBD1. Trimming cost V 7 bases and J 2 bases; bases outside gene matches: 15. The CDR3 loop spans 18 amino acids. Germline V lookup: CDR1 LGHNT, CDR2 FRNRAP. Supplemented by reference TRBV12-5 and TRBJ1-5, the full variable domain reads DARVTQTPRHKVTEMGQEVTMRCQPILGHNTVFWYRQTMMQGLELLAYFRNRAPLDDSGMPKDRFSAEMPDATLATLKIQPSEPRDSAVYFCASAETGTGTNRNQPQHFGDGTRLSIL.

The chain uses TRBV28 and TRBJ2-7; D is undetermined. This CDR3 is built from 13 residues. Germline CDR1 reads MDHEN; CDR2 reads SYDVKM. The V and J ends lost 7 bases and 3 bases respectively, with 13 bases between them. CDR3 DNA sequence: TGTGCCAGCATCGATGGGCTCAGCTACGAGCAGTACTTC. Translated: CASIDGLSYEQYF.

The genes are TRBV19 and TRBJ2-7; 7 bases fit TRBD1. The CDR3 spans 15 residues. Germline V gene data show CDR1 as LNHDA and CDR2 as SQIVND (reference sequence). CDR3 in amino acids: CPPLYTGEGPYEQYF. DNA for the CDR3: TGTCCCCCCCTTTACACAGGGGAAGGTCCCTACGAGCAGTACTTC.

The chain links TRBV9 to TRBJ2-3, with TRBD2 as a possible D gene (5 bases). This CDR3 region has 14 residues. The V and J ends lost 0 bases and 2 bases respectively, with 7 bases between them. Per the germline V gene, CDR1 is SGDLS and CDR2 is YYNGEE. CDR3 coding DNA: TGTGCCAGCAGCGTAGCAGACTACACAGATACGCAGTATTTT. It encodes CASSVADYTDTQYF.

The chain combines TRBV4-2 with TRBJ2-5, with 7 bases matching TRBD1. The ends lost 1 base at V and 4 bases at J; junction bases unmatched: 9. This CDR3 spans 16 amino acids. CDR1 and CDR2 (germline): LGHNA, YNFKEQ. CDR3 DNA sequence: TGTGCCAGCAGCCAAGCAGGAGAGGGGGCAGGAGAGACCCAGTACTTC. Amino acids: CASSQAGEGAGETQYF.

This chain uses TRBV6-6 with TRBJ2-1, with 7 bases lining up with TRBD2. Germline CDR1 is MNHNY and CDR2 is SVGAGI (reference sequence). The ends lost 5 bases at V and 2 bases at J; junction bases unmatched: 9. There are 16 residues in the CDR3. The CDR3 sequence: CASSLSSGVAYNEQFF. The CDR3 DNA sequence: TGTGCCAGCAGTCTCTCGAGCGGGGTAGCCTACAATGAGCAGTTCTTC.

This chain uses TRBV12-3 or TRBV12-4 with TRBJ1-6, with D maybe TRBD1 (5 bases). This CDR3 spans 11 amino acids. The V gene lost 3 bases and the J gene lost 15 bases, with 9 bases spanning the gap. As DNA, the CDR3 is TGTGCCAGCAGTTTGCAGGGAAACCTCCACTTT. Its protein product is CASSLQGNLHF.

The chain is built from TRBV28 and TRBJ2-3, with 13 positions matching TRBD2. The CDR3 has 15 residues. From germline, CDR1 is MDHEN and CDR2 SYDVKM. Trimming removed 6 bases from V and 9 bases from J; junction bases left unmatched: 9. The CDR3 loop reads CASRLGLAGVDTQYF. The CDR3 bases are TGTGCCAGCAGATTAGGACTAGCGGGAGTCGACACGCAGTATTTT.

The table lists this clone with a few counts. The chain links TRBV4-1 to TRBJ2-4; 8 bases fit TRBD1. With V trimmed by 1 base and J by 0 bases, 8 bases remained unmatched. The CDR3 spans 18 residues. CDR1 and CDR2 from the germline V gene are MGHRA and YSYEKL. DNA for the CDR3: TGCGCCAGCAGCCAAGTTTGGGACAGGCTACTAGCCAAAAACATTCAGTACTTC. It is translated as CASSQVWDRLLAKNIQYF.

The V and J genes are TRBV7-8 and TRBJ2-1, with D unresolved. Looked up from germline, CDR1 is SGHVS and CDR2 is FQNEAQ. Between the trimmed V and J ends, which lost 1 base and 2 bases, there was a span of 9 bases. The CDR3 consists of 15 residues. For the CDR3, the DNA is TGTGCCAGCAGCTTAGTAGCAGACCCCTACAATGAGCAGTTCTTC. Protein sequence: CASSLVADPYNEQFF.

This chain connects TRBV12-3 or TRBV12-4 to TRBJ1-2; 8 nucleotides agree with TRBD1. The CDR3 extends over 13 amino acids. V lost 2 bases and J lost 6; bases outside the gene matches: 2. The CDR3 spells CASSLRQGNGYTF. DNA for the CDR3: TGTGCCAGCAGTTTACGACAGGGGAATGGCTACACCTTC.